This TCR beta chain was recorded in a study of early stage breast cancer tumors. On the study more broadly: About 80% of the 16 invasive tumors were ER+, PR+ and HER2-.

In this sample, this clone turned up once. Its antigen is undetermined. Study-level findings and limits: Blood repertoires resembled normal breast more than tumor. Compared with adjacent normal breast, tumors showed roughly 2.5-fold denser, more clonal T cells.

The protocol was immunoSEQ multiplex PCR, while the TCRdb copy is restricted to in-frame clones and leaves out a portion. Of nearly 25,000 clones in the sample, 65% to 75% were seen once. This TCR derives from a person in their sixties with breast cancer. The source material was breast tumor tissue.

The CDR3 DNA follows: TGTGCCAGCAGGGAGGGGACAGGGGCGCAGGACTATGGCTACACCTTC. Protein product: CASREGTGAQDYGYTF. The V and J genes are TRBV28 and TRBJ1-2, with TRBD1 identical over 10 bases. Germline V gene lookup returns CDR1 MDHEN and CDR2 SYDVKM. J lost 3 bases, V lost 6 bases, and 10 bases had no gene match. The CDR3 extends over 16 amino acids.